Here is one T cell receptor beta chain with its context. The source of the sample is a study of shared clonotypes between healthy human individuals. Trimming left V 0 bases short and J 8 bases short, with 9 bases between. CDR1 and CDR2 (germline): SGDLS, YYNGEE. The CDR3 consists of 13 residues. Using immunoSEQ multiplex PCR, the repertoire was profiled, and TCRdb retains in-frame clones only, with some absent. The sample contains 2 million to 2.5 million clones, roughly 94% of which appear only once. This clonotype was obtained from a man in his late teens or twenties in good health. The genes are TRBV9 and TRBJ2-1; no definite D call. Sample: naive CD4+ T cells sorted from blood. Subset specified: CD45RA+ positively selected. The chain's CDR3 is CASSVEDGYEQFF. In nucleotides, the CDR3 is TGTGCCAGCAGCGTAGAGGACGGATATGAGCAGTTCTTC.